Below are 5 T cell receptor beta chains sequenced from a single sample in a study of radiotherapy plus CTLA-4 blockade in lung cancer. TCRdb keeps only in-frame clones here, not all; method: immunoSEQ multiplex PCR. In the table there are around 90,000 clones, about four fifths of which are singletons. The input for sequencing was peripheral blood, taken from a patient treated with radiotherapy plus ipilimumab. These receptors all stem from a human donor with non-small cell lung cancer that progressed on radiotherapy plus ipilimumab.

V and J are TRBV5-6 and TRBJ2-3; D gene uncertain. Germline V gene sequence: CDR1 SGHDT, CDR2 YYEEEE. V was pared by 4 bases and J by 1 base, with 7 bases between. The CDR3 length is 13 residues. The DNA of the CDR3 is TGTGCCAGCAGCCGAACAGGCACAGATACGCAGTATTTT. It encodes CASSRTGTDTQYF.

This clone was seen only once. The rearrangement joins TRBV11-2 to TRBJ1-1; D call uncertain. CDR3 length: 13 residues. Deletions cut 3 bases from V and 1 base from J, with 6 bases between. The germline CDR1 and CDR2 sequences are SGHAT and FQNNGV. The CDR3 is CASSFLTNTEAFF. The CDR3 DNA is TGTGCCAGCAGCTTCCTGACGAACACTGAAGCTTTCTTT.

The rearrangement uses TRBV6-5 and TRBJ1-2, with D uncertain. The length of the CDR3 is 13 residues. Germline assignment: CDR1 MNHEY and CDR2 SVGAGI. V was clipped by 2 bases and J by 4 bases, with 8 bases between them. The CDR3 DNA reads TGTGCCAGCAGTTACGAATCCAGCTATGGCTACACCTTC. This gives the protein CASSYESSYGYTF.

This sequence joins TRBV18 and TRBJ1-4; D might be TRBD1 (6 bases). V was trimmed by 3 bases and J by 7 bases, leaving 18 bases between them. This CDR3 comprises 16 residues. Germline values: CDR1 KGHSH, CDR2 LQKENI. CDR3 sequence: CASSPLQGSKSEKLFF. CDR3 DNA sequence: TGTGCCAGCTCACCCTTACAGGGATCAAAGAGTGAAAAACTGTTTTTT.

The V and J genes are TRBV5-6 and TRBJ2-3; 7 bases match TRBD2. This CDR3 has 12 amino acids. The germline gives CDR1 SGHDT, CDR2 YYEEEE. J lost 4 bases, V lost 10 bases, and 6 bases had no gene match. The CDR3 nucleotides are TGTGCCTCCGGGAGGTGGGCAGATACGCAGTATTTT. It codes for CASGRWADTQYF. The full variable domain, with the rest looked up from reference TRBV5-6 and TRBJ2-3, is DAGVTQSPTHLIKTRGQQVTLRCSPKSGHDTVSWYQQALGQGPQFIFQYYEEEERQRGNFPDRFSGHQFPNYSSELNVNALLLGDSALYLCASGRWADTQYFGPGTRLTVL.